This record concerns one TCR beta chain sequence. The data were taken from a study of blood T cell repertoires in COVID-19. This CDR3 has 13 residues. The germline CDR1 and CDR2 sequences are LNHDA and SQIVND (reference sequence). Trimming removed 10 bases at V and 5 bases at J, with 17 bases between. Clones were sequenced by immunoSEQ multiplex PCR, and TCRdb holds only the in-frame ones, with some missing. The sample lists 330,000 or so clones, over 70% occurring once. The clonotype was recovered from a man between 25 and 39 years old who had recovered from COVID-19. The chain combines TRBV19 with TRBJ2-5; tentative D call: TRBD1 (6 bases). The specimen was PBMCs or T cells enriched from blood (not recorded which). CDR3 nucleotides: TGTGCCACCCGCAGGGGTCTGGGGGAGACCCAGTACTTC. Protein: CATRRGLGETQYF.